The 21 T cell receptor beta chains below all came from one sample that was sequenced in a study of blood T cells in healthy people across ages. Primers used in a second PCR of about 6 to 11 cycles were a sample-barcoded 5' primer and a J-beta primer mix. Each CDR3 protein gets one entry after TCRdb re-called the 5' RACE reads with MiXCR. The data contain around 870,000 distinct CDR3 sequences, around 30% of them singletons. The sample comprised blood. The receptors originated from a woman older than 75 in good health.

This clonotype was picked up a small number of times. The CDR3 spells CSAPRTARNEQYF. In nucleotides, the CDR3 is TGCAGTGCTCCCCGGACAGCTAGGAACGAGCAGTACTTC. The chain carries TRBV20-1 and TRBJ2-4, with D maybe TRBD1 (6 bases). The J call may be faulty, since TRBJ2-7 better matches the DNA end. CDR3 length equals 13 residues. Germline CDR1 reads DFQATT; CDR2 reads SNEGSKA (reference sequence).

At least ten counts were recorded for this clonotype. The chain couples TRBV20-1 to TRBJ1-6, with D perhaps matching TRBD1 (5 bases). The CDR3 has 16 residues. The germline CDR1 and CDR2 sequences are DFQATT and SNEGSKA (reference sequence). Trimming removed 0 bases from V and 5 bases from J, with 14 bases in between. In DNA, the CDR3 is TGCAGTGCTAGAGATATTCAGGGTGGGCATAATTCACCCCTCCACTTT. Its protein product is CSARDIQGGHNSPLHF.

The V gene is TRBV18, the J gene TRBJ1-1; the D is unclear. Germline CDR1 KGHSH, CDR2 LQKENI. The CDR3 is made up of 14 amino acids. Trimming took 5 bases from V and 2 from J, leaving 12 bases between them. The CDR3 DNA sequence: TGTGCCAGCTCAATTACAAAAAGTAACACTGAAGCTTTCTTT. This codes for CASSITKSNTEAFF.

In its sample, this clonotype was seen a few times. A much larger clone differs by one base, so this may be a read error. The chain joins TRBV29-1 to TRBJ2-1; TRBD1 agrees at 7 bases. The DNA end is a closer match to TRBJ2-7, so the J assignment may be wrong. CDR1 is SQVTM, CDR2 ANQGSEA, per germline. CDR3 length equals 14 residues. The CDR3, as DNA: TGCAGCGTTGAAGAAGGGGGCTCCTACAATGAGCAGTACTTC. Translated, it gives CSVEEGGSYNEQYF.

Remarks on this clonotype: One junction end disagrees with the germline gene, perhaps due to a read error. This chain uses TRBV12-3 or TRBV12-4 with TRBJ2-3, with D perhaps matching TRBD2 (6 bases). The CDR3 extends over 14 amino acids. CDR3 coding DNA: TGTGCCAGCAGTCAGGGACTGGTGGCAGATGCGCAGTATTTT. It translates to CASSQGLVADAQYF.

In this sample, this clonotype turned up many times. The chain carries TRBV7-2 and TRBJ1-5; 7 positions agree with TRBD1. The CDR3 totals 16 residues. Germline V gives CDR1 SGHTA, CDR2 FQGNSA. The trim removed 5 bases at V and 0 bases at J, leaving 7 bases unmatched. The DNA for the CDR3 is TGTGCCAGCAGCGCGGGACAGATCTATAGCAATCAGCCCCAGCATTTT. Protein: CASSAGQIYSNQPQHF.

The CDR3 region is CAWSVGGLVVSGYTF. In nucleotides, the CDR3 is TGTGCCTGGAGTGTTGGGGGCCTGGTGGTTAGTGGCTACACCTTC. This rearrangement joins TRBV30 to TRBJ1-2, with D possibly TRBD1 on 6 matching bases. V dropped 0 bases and J dropped 7 bases, with 18 bases sitting between them. CDR1 GTSNPN and CDR2 SVGIG come from the germline V gene (reference sequence). This CDR3 contains 15 residues.

The chain carries TRBV19 and TRBJ2-5; D perhaps matches TRBD2 (7 bases). Trimming took off 3 bases at V and 6 bases at J, with 17 bases between the two ends. CDR3 size: 15 residues. Germline V CDR1 and CDR2: LNHDA, SQIVND (reference sequence). In DNA form, the CDR3 reads TGTGCCAGTAGTATGGGTTGGGGGGGCGTGAAGACCCAGTACTTC. Encoded protein: CASSMGWGGVKTQYF. The whole variable domain, remainder taken from reference TRBV19 and TRBJ2-5, is DGGITQSPKYLFRKEGQNVTLSCEQNLNHDAMYWYRQDPGQGLRLIYYSQIVNDFQKGDIAEGYSVSREKKESFPLTVTSAQKNPTAFYLCASSMGWGGVKTQYFGPGTRLLVL.

This clonotype was observed at least ten times. The chain couples TRBV5-1 to TRBJ1-2, with D possibly being TRBD1 (5 bases). V lost 4 bases and J lost 4, with 14 bases in between. The germline gives CDR1 SGHRS, CDR2 YFSETQ. The length of the CDR3 is 14 residues. The CDR3 DNA sequence: TGCGCCAGCAGCAAGGACATTTCTGGCTATGGCTACACCTTC. Translated, it gives CASSKDISGYGYTF. The entire variable domain, with the rest obtained from reference TRBV5-1 and TRBJ1-2, is as follows: KAGVTQTPRYLIKTRGQQVTLSCSPISGHRSVSWYQQTPGQGLQFLFEYFSETQRNKGNFPGRFSGRQFSNSRSEMNVSTLELGDSALYLCASSKDISGYGYTFGSGTRLTVV.

This clonotype was recorded many times. CDR3 loop: CASSFRAVAPNEKLFF. The CDR3 nucleotides read TGTGCCAGCAGCTTCCGGGCGGTGGCTCCTAATGAAAAACTGTTTTTT. The genes are TRBV7-2 and TRBJ1-4, with D unclear. Trimming took off 3 bases at V and 3 bases at J, with 14 bases between the two ends. Germline V gene sequence: CDR1 SGHTA, CDR2 FQGNSA. The CDR3 is made up of 16 amino acids.

The chain joins TRBV12-3 or TRBV12-4 to TRBJ2-3, with D maybe TRBD2 (5 bases). V was trimmed by 5 bases and J by 0 bases, leaving 15 bases between them. The CDR3 loop spans 16 amino acids. In nucleotides, the CDR3 is TGTGCCAGCAGTCCACGACTACGAAGTAGCACAGATACGCAGTATTTT. It codes for CASSPRLRSSTDTQYF.

This sequence joins TRBV27 and TRBJ1-3; D might be TRBD1 (5 bases). The germline V and J ends were trimmed by 2 bases and 2 bases, with 13 bases remaining between them. The length of the CDR3 is 16 residues. Germline V gene data show CDR1 as MNHEY and CDR2 as SMNVEV (reference sequence). The CDR3 nucleotides read TGTGCCAGCAGTTTAAAGGGGTATGGGCCTGGAAACACCATATATTTT. This gives the protein CASSLKGYGPGNTIYF.

In its sample, this clonotype was seen many times. CDR3 nucleotide sequence: TGCGCCAGCAGCACGGGACTGGGAAACATTCAGTACTTC. Translated: CASSTGLGNIQYF. V and J are TRBV5-1 and TRBJ2-4; TRBD2 is a possible D gene (6 bases). V was cut by 4 bases and J by 6 bases, with 11 bases left in between. The CDR3 has 13 amino acids. Germline CDR1 and CDR2: SGHRS and YFSETQ.

This clonotype showed up many times. V is TRBV5-1 and J is TRBJ1-1; weak D call: TRBD1 (6 bases). Germline V gene sequence: CDR1 SGHRS, CDR2 YFSETQ. V was cut by 6 bases and J by 3 bases, with 15 bases left in between. This CDR3 contains 14 residues. The CDR3 DNA reads as TGCGCCAGCACCCCCGCAGGGGTTGACACTGAAGCTTTCTTT. It specifies CASTPAGVDTEAFF.

This clonotype has a count of ten or more. The V gene is TRBV5-5, the J gene TRBJ1-1; 8 bases line up with TRBD1. V trimming: 3 bases; J trimming: 7 bases; junction bases outside the gene matches: 8. In germline, CDR1 is SGHKS, CDR2 YYEKEE (reference sequence). This CDR3 is built from 14 residues. The CDR3 here is CASSSAGGWDEAFF. CDR3 nucleotide sequence: TGTGCCAGCAGCTCTGCAGGGGGCTGGGATGAAGCTTTCTTT.

The chain links TRBV29-1 to TRBJ1-1, with a weak D call TRBD1 (6 bases). The V end was cut by 0 bases, the J end by 11 bases, with 22 bases between. CDR3 length: 15 residues. Germline values: CDR1 SQVTM, CDR2 ANQGSEA. In nucleotides, the CDR3 is TGCAGCGTTGAAGATAGGTCCGGGGGGCCGAGGGATGCTTTCTTT. Translated, it gives CSVEDRSGGPRDAFF.

V is TRBV12-3 or TRBV12-4 and J is TRBJ2-4; D is possibly TRBD1 or TRBD2 (5 bases each). The CDR3 spans 16 residues. V dropped 6 bases and J dropped 0 bases, with 15 bases sitting between them. The CDR3 DNA reads as TGTGCCAGCAGCCTGGGGGTGAGACTAGCCAAAAACATTCAGTACTTC. Protein: CASSLGVRLAKNIQYF.

This clonotype has ten or more counts. This rearrangement joins TRBV28 to TRBJ1-5; unclear D gene. Trimming left V 6 bases short and J 8 bases short, with 20 bases between. The V gene's germline CDR1 is MDHEN and CDR2 SYDVKM. The CDR3 is made up of 15 amino acids. The CDR3 nucleotides are TGTGCCAGCAGCTTGGGCCCGGGAGGCCTCGAGCCCCAGCATTTT. It codes for CASSLGPGGLEPQHF.

A note on this clonotype: An end of the junction does not agree with germline; a read error may underlie this. The CDR3 nucleotides read TGTGCCGTCAGTGAGGGCAGAGAAGCTTTCTTT. Encoded protein: CAVSEGREAFF. The gene calls are TRBV10-3 and TRBJ1-1; no clear D. This CDR3 spans 11 amino acids. Germline V CDR1 and CDR2: ENHRY, SYGVKD.

This chain connects TRBV7-2 to TRBJ1-2; TRBD1 might be the D (6 bases). V shed 1 base and J shed 0 bases, with 9 bases lying between them. The CDR3 has 15 residues. Germline V gene sequence: CDR1 SGHTA, CDR2 FQGNSA. The CDR3 sequence is CASSLDRVPNYGYTF. In DNA form, the CDR3 reads TGTGCCAGCAGCTTAGACAGGGTTCCTAACTATGGCTACACCTTC.

This clonotype appeared a few times. V usage is TRBV30 and J usage is TRBJ1-2; TRBD1 matches 10 bases. CDR1 is GTSNPN, CDR2 SVGIG, per germline (reference sequence). The junction had 4 bases not matched to a gene; V was cut back by 3 bases and J by 3 bases. The CDR3 covers 14 residues. The CDR3 nucleotides read TGTGCCTGGAGAAAAGGGACAGGGGACTATGGCTACACCTTC. Translation gives CAWRKGTGDYGYTF.